One and the same sample provided the 13 T cell receptor beta chains below, sequenced in a study of technical replicates of blood from a few donors. Produced via immunoSEQ multiplex PCR; TCRdb's table is partial and in-frame only. Of tens of thousands of clones listed, roughly 90% are singletons. Sequencing was carried out using T cells isolated from PBMCs. The source of these receptors is a human donor in good health.

The V gene is TRBV7-8, the J gene TRBJ2-3; D is undetermined. The CDR3 is 12 residues long. Germline V gene lookup returns CDR1 SGHVS and CDR2 FQNEAQ. The V and J ends lost 2 bases and 4 bases respectively, with 4 bases between them. This CDR3 reads CASSLFADTQYF. CDR3 in DNA: TGTGCCAGCAGCTTATTCGCAGATACGCAGTATTTT.

The chain couples TRBV2 to TRBJ2-7, with 15 positions matching TRBD2. Germline CDR1 and CDR2: SNHLY and FYNNEI. CDR3 length equals 15 residues. The trim removed 6 bases at V and 5 bases at J, leaving 5 bases unmatched. The CDR3 nucleotides read TGTGCCAGCAGCCACGGACTAGCGGGAGGGGACGAGCAGTACTTC. Translated, it gives CASSHGLAGGDEQYF.

This clone was detected only a few times. The rearrangement joins TRBV4-2 to TRBJ1-1; D unclear. This CDR3 has 13 residues. V was pared by 4 bases and J by 3 bases, with 9 bases between. The germline CDR1 and CDR2 sequences are LGHNA and YNFKEQ. The CDR3 nucleotides are TGTGCCAGCAGCCCCGTGCAGGACACTGAAGCTTTCTTT. Its translation: CASSPVQDTEAFF.

The V and J genes are TRBV28 and TRBJ2-2; weak D call: TRBD2 (6 bases). Trimming took off 7 bases at V and 0 bases at J, with 24 bases between the two ends. This CDR3 contains 19 residues. The germline V gene encodes CDR1 MDHEN and CDR2 SYDVKM. The CDR3 DNA reads TGTGCCAGCAAGAAACGGGGCTATGGGGGGACGTCGAACACCGGGGAGCTGTTTTTT. Translated: CASKKRGYGGTSNTGELFF.

This rearrangement joins TRBV9 to TRBJ2-3, with TRBD1 matching 7 bases. The germline V gene encodes CDR1 SGDLS and CDR2 YYNGEE. The CDR3 covers 16 residues. J lost 4 bases, V lost 3 bases, and 11 bases had no gene match. The CDR3 DNA reads TGTGCCAGCAGCGAGCGAACAGGGGAATACGCAGATACGCAGTATTTT. It yields the protein CASSERTGEYADTQYF.

Here the CDR3 DNA reads TGTGCCAGCAGTCCCCAGGGGAGTAGATCCTACAATGAGCAGTTCTTC. This codes for CASSPQGSRSYNEQFF. This chain connects TRBV28 to TRBJ2-1, with D perhaps matching TRBD1 (6 bases). The CDR3 extends over 16 amino acids. From germline, CDR1 is MDHEN and CDR2 SYDVKM. The V gene lost 5 bases and the J gene lost 1 base, with 15 bases spanning the gap.

The chain joins TRBV19 to TRBJ2-5; the D gene is possibly TRBD2 (6 bases). The CDR3 is 15 residues long. Trimming took off 5 bases at V and 3 bases at J, with 16 bases between the two ends. Germline V CDR1 and CDR2: LNHDA, SQIVND (reference sequence). The CDR3 nucleotides are TGTGCCAGTAGTGCAAGGGGAGGAGTAGAAGAGACCCAGTACTTC. Translating gives CASSARGGVEETQYF.

The V call is TRBV6-5, the J call TRBJ2-3, with D unresolved. The CDR3 totals 14 residues. The V end was cut by 0 bases, the J end by 5 bases, with 9 bases between. CDR1 and CDR2 from the germline V gene are MNHEY and SVGAGI. CDR3 bases: TGTGCCAGCAGTTACTCGTTAACGGGAGATACGCAGTATTTT. Amino acid sequence: CASSYSLTGDTQYF.

The chain is built from TRBV19 and TRBJ2-7; 13 bases align to TRBD2. The CDR3 loop spans 14 amino acids. The V gene's germline CDR1 is LNHDA and CDR2 SQIVND (reference sequence). The J segment lost 7 bases and the V segment lost 8 bases, leaving 8 bases of the junction unmatched. For the CDR3, the DNA is TGTGCCAGTCATGGACTAGCGGGAGCACGGGAGCAGTACTTC. It codes for CASHGLAGAREQYF.

The chain has TRBV29-1 and TRBJ2-3; D remains unclear. The length of the CDR3 is 10 residues. The germline V and J ends were trimmed by 5 bases and 5 bases, with 5 bases remaining between them. Germline CDR1 SQVTM, CDR2 ANQGSEA. The DNA for the CDR3 is TGCAGCGTTCCCGGAGATACGCAGTATTTT. It codes for CSVPGDTQYF.

The rearrangement joins TRBV5-4 to TRBJ2-3, with TRBD2 matching over 9 bases. Losses at the gene ends were 2 bases for V and 7 bases for J; bases not matched to a gene: 5. Germline V gene lookup returns CDR1 SGHNT and CDR2 YYREEE (reference sequence). This CDR3 contains 14 residues. The CDR3 region has the DNA TGTGCCAGCAGCTTAGGCCTAGCGGGAAATACGCAGTATTTT. It codes for CASSLGLAGNTQYF.

The chain combines TRBV14 with TRBJ2-1, with D unresolved. Deletions cut 2 bases from V and 8 bases from J, with 7 bases between. Per the germline V gene, CDR1 is SGHDN and CDR2 is FVKESK. This CDR3 spans 12 amino acids. DNA of the CDR3: TGTGCCAGCAGCCAAATAGCTCATGAGCAGTTCTTC. Protein sequence: CASSQIAHEQFF.

CDR3 bases: TGTGCCAGCAGTTACTCCCCATCCCAGATTGGAAACACCATATATTTT. Translated: CASSYSPSQIGNTIYF. This chain connects TRBV6-5 to TRBJ1-3, with D uncertain. V gave up 0 bases and J gave up 3 bases, with 12 bases separating them. CDR1 and CDR2 from the germline V gene are MNHEY and SVGAGI. The CDR3 is made up of 16 amino acids.